One and the same sample provided the 15 T cell receptor beta chains below, sequenced in a study of regulatory T cells in long-lasting Graves disease. CDR3-region Arm-PCR and iRepertoire HTBI primers produced the TCR beta libraries. TCRdb ran MiXCR on the multiplex PCR reads and lists one entry per CDR3 protein. Of around 250,000 distinct CDR3 sequences in the sample, 20% to 25% are singletons; the top ten hold approximately 15%. Time point here: newly diagnosed GD, antithyroid drugs for less than 3 months. PBMC RNA served as the TCR library source. The specimen was peripheral blood mononuclear cells (PBMCs), collected at new diagnosis, from a patient treated with antithyroid drugs. The receptors originated from a female donor with Graves disease.

This clonotype was observed many times. The rearrangement joins TRBV7-8 to TRBJ2-7; 10 bases fit TRBD2. V was clipped by 1 base and J by 2 bases; unmatched bases: 5. The germline gives CDR1 SGHVS, CDR2 FQNEAQ. This CDR3 region has 16 residues. The CDR3 sequence: CASSLVASGSPYEQYF. DNA for the CDR3: TGTGCCAGCAGCTTAGTCGCTAGCGGGAGTCCCTACGAGCAGTACTTC.

The chain couples TRBV18 to TRBJ2-5; maybe TRBD1 (7 bases). V lost 5 bases to trimming and J lost 5 bases, with 18 bases between them. This CDR3 comprises 15 residues. Germline V gene lookup returns CDR1 KGHSH and CDR2 LQKENI. Here the CDR3 DNA reads TGTGCCAGCTCAGCCGAGACAGGGAGGAGGGAGACCCAGTACTTC. Translated, it gives CASSAETGRRETQYF. Complete variable domain (other parts from reference TRBV18 and TRBJ2-5): NAGVMQNPRHLVRRRGQEARLRCSPMKGHSHVYWYRQLPEEGLKFMVYLQKENIIDESGMPKERFSAEFPKEGPSILRIQQVVRGDSAAYFCASSAETGRRETQYFGPGTRLLVL.

As to this clonotype: At one end, the junction sequence differs from germline, possibly due to a read error. The chain carries TRBV10-3 and TRBJ2-3; D not resolved. From germline, CDR1 is ENHRY and CDR2 SYGVKD. CDR3 length equals 12 residues. CDR3 amino acids: CTIRTVTDTQYF. CDR3 bases: TGTACCATCAGGACGGTCACAGATACGCAGTATTTT.

This clonotype was seen only a few times. Since a much larger clone is just one base distant, this may be a read error. This rearrangement joins TRBV7-9 to TRBJ1-1; D is perhaps TRBD1 (6 bases). CDR1 and CDR2 (germline): SEHNR, FQNEAQ (reference sequence). The CDR3 totals 11 residues. The CDR3 DNA is TGTGCCGGCAGCGAATACAGGGCTGCTTTCTTT. Residues: CAGSEYRAAFF. The full variable domain, completed using reference TRBV7-9 and TRBJ1-1, is DTGVSQNPRHKITKRGQNVTFRCDPISEHNRLYWYRQTLGQGPEFLTYFQNEAQLEKSRLLSDRFSAERPKGSFSTLEIQRTEQGDSAMYLCAGSEYRAAFFGQGTRLTVV.

This clonotype has a count of ten or more. V and J are TRBV28 and TRBJ2-1; perhaps TRBD1 as D (5 bases). Germline V CDR1 and CDR2: MDHEN, SYDVKM. Trimming left V 6 bases short and J 6 bases short, with 15 bases between. The CDR3 is 14 amino acids. The CDR3 DNA reads as TGTGCCAGCAGCTCGACCGGGCAGGGCAATGAGCAGTTCTTC. Its protein is CASSSTGQGNEQFF.

This clonotype came up many times. This chain's CDR3 is CSAPRGGQETQYF. The CDR3 coding sequence is TGCAGTGCCCCTAGGGGGGGGCAGGAGACCCAGTACTTC. The V gene is TRBV20-1, the J gene TRBJ2-5, with D perhaps matching TRBD2 (7 bases). The CDR3 length is 13 residues. CDR1 is DFQATT, CDR2 SNEGSKA, per germline (reference sequence). Trimming removed 6 bases at V and 5 bases at J, with 16 bases between.

This clonotype was seen at least ten times. The chain links TRBV7-9 to TRBJ2-4, with TRBD2 identical over 8 bases. CDR1 is SEHNR, CDR2 FQNEAQ, per germline (reference sequence). Losses at the gene ends were 4 bases for V and 9 bases for J; bases not matched to a gene: 8. This CDR3 spans 14 amino acids. The CDR3, as DNA: TGTGCCAGCAGCTCGGGGGGGAAGGCGGGCATTCAGTACTTC. Its protein is CASSSGGKAGIQYF.

This clonotype was observed at least ten times. The V call is TRBV3-1, the J call TRBJ1-1; no firm D call. This CDR3 is 14 amino acids long. The V gene lost 1 base and the J gene lost 4 bases, with 10 bases spanning the gap. Germline V gene sequence: CDR1 LGHDT, CDR2 YNNKEL (reference sequence). This chain's CDR3 is CASSQAGRGTEAFF. In DNA form, the CDR3 reads TGTGCCAGCAGCCAAGCCGGGCGAGGCACTGAAGCTTTCTTT.

V usage is TRBV27 and J usage is TRBJ1-2; maybe TRBD1 (5 bases). This CDR3 spans 17 amino acids. In germline, CDR1 is MNHEY, CDR2 SMNVEV (reference sequence). V was shortened by 6 bases and J by 6 bases, with 26 bases between the two germline ends. The CDR3, as DNA: TGTGCCAGCAGCCTACGTAGAGGGACCATGGGCAGAGATGGCTACACCTTC. Encoded protein: CASSLRRGTMGRDGYTF.

The sample holds many counts of this clonotype. The chain carries TRBV7-9 and TRBJ2-1; TRBD1 is a possible D gene (5 bases). The germline V and J ends were trimmed by 6 bases and 8 bases, with 20 bases remaining between them. The CDR3 covers 15 residues. Germline CDR1 is SEHNR and CDR2 is FQNEAQ (reference sequence). In DNA form, the CDR3 reads TGTGCCAGCAGGGGTACAGGCTTTATTGGGGATGAGCAGTTCTTC. Protein: CASRGTGFIGDEQFF.

Many counts were recorded for this clonotype. The gene calls are TRBV20-1 and TRBJ2-7, with a weak D call TRBD2 (6 bases). V lost 3 bases to trimming and J lost 1 base, with 10 bases between them. The CDR3 spans 13 residues. Germline CDR1 reads DFQATT; CDR2 reads SNEGSKA (reference sequence). The CDR3 here is CSASGSGSYEQYF. The CDR3, as DNA: TGCAGTGCTAGTGGTAGCGGATCCTACGAGCAGTACTTC.

This chain links TRBV7-2 with TRBJ2-3, with 15 bases identical to TRBD2. In germline, CDR1 is SGHTA, CDR2 FQGNSA. This CDR3 spans 18 amino acids. After removal of 1 base from V and 4 bases from J, the junction contained 6 bases not matched to a gene. The CDR3 DNA is TGTGCCAGCAGCTTAGTAGGACTAGCGGGGGGGCTCGCAGATACGCAGTATTTT. As protein: CASSLVGLAGGLADTQYF.

The table lists this clonotype with many counts. The chain combines TRBV11-3 with TRBJ2-7; TRBD1 agrees at 8 bases. CDR1 is SGHNT, CDR2 YENEEA, per germline. V dropped 4 bases and J dropped 2; count of bases not matched to a gene: 7. This CDR3 has 15 residues. The CDR3 loop is CASSSDGTGTYEQYF. The CDR3 nucleotides are TGTGCCAGCAGCTCGGATGGGACAGGTACCTACGAGCAGTACTTC.

A word on this clonotype: This CDR3 fails to terminate in the conserved phenylalanine or tryptophan, so it likely reflects a read error. The chain joins TRBV7-9 to TRBJ2-1, with unresolved D. The V gene's germline CDR1 is SEHNR and CDR2 FQNEAQ (reference sequence). Trimming left V 2 bases short and J 1 base short, with 6 bases between. The CDR3 covers 14 residues. This chain's CDR3 is CASSLISSYNEQFL. Here the CDR3 DNA reads TGTGCCAGCAGCTTAATTTCTTCCTACAATGAGCAGTTCCTC.

This clonotype was recorded at least ten times. J is TRBJ2-3 and V is TRBV18; 7 bases match TRBD2. Germline CDR1 reads KGHSH; CDR2 reads LQKENI. V lost 2 bases and J lost 4; bases outside the gene matches: 6. The CDR3 is 15 residues long. The CDR3 bases are TGTGCCAGCTCACCATCAAGGGGAGGGTCAGATACGCAGTATTTT. This gives the protein CASSPSRGGSDTQYF. Full variable domain (outside the CDR3, taken from reference TRBV18 and TRBJ2-3): NAGVMQNPRHLVRRRGQEARLRCSPMKGHSHVYWYRQLPEEGLKFMVYLQKENIIDESGMPKERFSAEFPKEGPSILRIQQVVRGDSAAYFCASSPSRGGSDTQYFGPGTRLTVL.